The rows below give T cell receptor beta chains drawn from one sample of a study of cytotoxic CD8 clonotypes in ibrutinib-treated CLL. TCRdb's copy holds only in-frame clones and misses some; the assay was immunoSEQ multiplex PCR. The sample lists some 98,000 clones, around 80% occurring once. The sequences come from PBMCs, collected after 12 months of ibrutinib treatment. These receptors were obtained from a human donor with chronic lymphocytic leukemia. CDR3s leave out the opening cysteine and the closing phenylalanine or tryptophan. Clone size is not always given. Where it is, it says once, few, many or a class for expanded clones.

size: .
V: TRBV28
J: TRBJ2-3
CDR3: ASSSGGEGEDTQY

size: .
V: TRBV28
J: TRBJ2-1
CDR3: ASSLLLQRGYNEQF

size: .
V: TRBV7-2
J: TRBJ2-2
CDR3: ASSLALYSPSGELF

size: few
V: TRBV4-1
J: TRBJ1-4
CDR3: ASSQVQGNEKLF

size: .
V: TRBV11-3
J: TRBJ2-5
CDR3: ASSLAQGVETQY

size: .
V: TRBV5-1
J: TRBJ2-5
CDR3: ASQPGRGLETQY

size: .
V: TRBV2
J: TRBJ2-3
CDR3: ASRPTTDTQY

size: .
V: TRBV9
J: TRBJ2-2
CDR3: ASSLRVTGELF

size: .
V: TRBV18
J: TRBJ2-5
CDR3: ASSQGIQETQY

size: .
V: TRBV27
J: TRBJ2-4
CDR3: ASSRGPGVAENIQY

size: few
V: TRBV10-1
J: TRBJ1-1
CDR3: ASGSGNTEAF

size: .
V: TRBV6-4
J: TRBJ2-5
CDR3: ASSEGLAGGKETQY

size: .
V: TRBV5-1
J: TRBJ2-1
CDR3: ASSSAVGTDNNEQF

size: .
V: TRBV6-1
J: TRBJ1-1
CDR3: ASSGQGGNTEAF

size: .
V: TRBV6-5
J: TRBJ1-1
CDR3: ASSEGTAIEAF

size: .
V: TRBV11-3
J: TRBJ1-1
CDR3: ASRQRTESEAF

size: .
V: TRBV6-1
J: TRBJ1-2
CDR3: ASSGQGQNYGYT

size: .
V: TRBV6-6
J: TRBJ1-2
CDR3: ASSTGTAYGYT